These 13 T cell receptor beta chains share one sample of origin, sequenced in a study of blood T cell repertoires in COVID-19. This table comes from immunoSEQ multiplex PCR, and its TCRdb copy is limited to in-frame clones, with some not included. The sample shows over 120,000 clones, about 80% of them seen only once. The specimen was peripheral blood. Receptors were obtained from a man between 70 and 80 years old who had recovered from COVID-19.

In its sample, this clone ranks as medium-sized. The chain has TRBV20-1 and TRBJ1-2, with TRBD1 identical over 8 bases. The V and J ends lost 3 bases and 6 bases, in that order; junction bases with no gene match: 6. CDR3 length: 13 amino acids. The germline gives CDR1 DFQATT, CDR2 SNEGSKA (reference sequence). This CDR3 reads CSASSGGANGYTF. The DNA of the CDR3 is TGCAGTGCTAGTTCAGGGGGCGCGAATGGCTACACCTTC.

This clone was observed once. The V gene is TRBV6-2 or TRBV6-3, the J gene TRBJ2-1; D is unresolved. Trimming took 4 bases from V and 0 from J, leaving 16 bases between them. Germline V CDR1 and CDR2: MNHEY, SVGEGT. This CDR3 contains 17 residues. The CDR3, as DNA: TGTGCCAGCAGTTGGCCGTTAGACATAAGCTCCTACAATGAGCAGTTCTTC. Its protein is CASSWPLDISSYNEQFF.

This clone is a singleton in its sample. The chain uses TRBV6-6 and TRBJ2-3; no clear D gene. The V and J ends lost 5 bases and 3 bases respectively, with 3 bases between them. The germline gives CDR1 MNHNY, CDR2 SVGAGI (reference sequence). The CDR3 extends over 11 amino acids. CDR3: CASSPTDTQYF. DNA of the CDR3: TGTGCCAGCAGTCCGACAGATACGCAGTATTTT.

In this sample, this clone turned up a few times. This rearrangement joins TRBV30 to TRBJ2-5, with 8 nucleotides matching TRBD2. Trimming took 2 bases from V and 5 from J; bases not matched to a gene: 7. The CDR3 runs to 14 residues. The germline gives CDR1 GTSNPN, CDR2 SVGIG (reference sequence). The DNA of the CDR3 is TGTGCCTGGAGTCAGAGCGGGAGAGGGGAGACCCAGTACTTC. This encodes CAWSQSGRGETQYF.

J is TRBJ2-7 and V is TRBV7-9; TRBD2 agrees at 7 bases. The CDR3 has 16 amino acids. Germline trimming cut 5 bases from V and 0 bases from J; bases unmatched to any gene: 10. Per germline, CDR1 SEHNR and CDR2 FQNEAQ (reference sequence). The CDR3 nucleotides read TGTGCCAGCAGCAGACATACCGGGACTACCTCCTACGAGCAGTACTTC. Amino acids: CASSRHTGTTSYEQYF.

This clone occurred a few times. V and J are TRBV6-6 and TRBJ2-7, with D possibly matching TRBD1 (5 bases). There are 14 residues in the CDR3. The V end lost 8 bases, the J end lost 0 bases, and 14 bases lay between the germline ends. Germline V lookup: CDR1 MNHNY, CDR2 SVGAGI (reference sequence). CDR3 bases: TGTGCCAGCCGATTCTGGGGCAGCTCCTACGAGCAGTACTTC. Translating gives CASRFWGSSYEQYF.

The rearrangement uses TRBV29-1 and TRBJ1-1, with D possibly TRBD1 on 5 matching bases. Germline V gives CDR1 SQVTM, CDR2 ANQGSEA. The CDR3 is 12 amino acids. Trimming stripped 7 bases from V and 2 bases from J, with 11 bases between. In DNA, the CDR3 is TGCAGCGGCGGGGGGAGTAACACTGAAGCTTTCTTT. Protein product: CSGGGSNTEAFF.

The J gene is TRBJ2-3, the V gene TRBV5-1; 7 bases are a match to TRBD1. The CDR3 spans 14 residues. The V gene end was trimmed by 4 bases and the J gene end by 3 bases; junction bases not matched to a gene: 5. Germline assignment: CDR1 SGHRS and CDR2 YFSETQ. CDR3 DNA: TGCGCCAGCAGCGGACAGGATTCAACAGATACGCAGTATTTT. This codes for CASSGQDSTDTQYF.

Comments on this clone: Distinct nucleotide sequences in the sample also encode this CDR3. The rearrangement uses TRBV18 and TRBJ2-7; 9 bases are a match to TRBD1. The CDR3 runs to 14 residues. Germline values: CDR1 KGHSH, CDR2 LQKENI. V shed 0 bases, J shed 3 bases, and the junction held 0 bases outside the gene matches. This CDR3 reads CASSPPGQGYEQYF. DNA of the CDR3: TGTGCCAGCTCACCACCGGGACAGGGCTACGAGCAGTACTTC.

This clone was detected once. The chain recombines TRBV30 with TRBJ1-1; a weak D match, TRBD1 (5 bases). This CDR3 spans 14 amino acids. Germline V gene data show CDR1 as GTSNPN and CDR2 as SVGIG (reference sequence). The V and J ends lost 3 bases and 6 bases respectively, with 17 bases between them. The CDR3 nucleotides read TGTGCCTGGAGCTTGGACACCCCAGGCGCTGAAGCTTTCTTT. Residues: CAWSLDTPGAEAFF.

The chain employs TRBV6-6 and TRBJ2-1; D possibly corresponds to TRBD2 (7 bases). The CDR3 runs 16 residues. CDR1 is MNHNY and CDR2 is SVGAGI in the germline V gene (reference sequence). Between the trimmed V and J ends, which lost 6 bases and 5 bases, there was a span of 20 bases. CDR3 DNA: TGTGCCAGCAGCCCTAGGGGGGGCGGGGTAAACAATGAGCAGTTCTTC. Its protein is CASSPRGGGVNNEQFF.

This chain joins TRBV15 and TRBJ2-3, with unresolved D. Trimming removed 0 bases from V and 3 bases from J, with 7 bases in between. CDR1 LNHNV and CDR2 YYDKDF come from the germline V gene (reference sequence). The length of the CDR3 is 14 residues. The CDR3 loop is CATSRDPTTDTQYF. The CDR3 DNA reads as TGTGCCACCAGCAGAGACCCGACAACAGATACGCAGTATTTT.

The V and J genes are TRBV15 and TRBJ2-3, with TRBD2 matching 8 bases. Germline V gives CDR1 LNHNV, CDR2 YYDKDF (reference sequence). The V gene end was trimmed by 8 bases and the J gene end by 4 bases; junction bases not matched to a gene: 2. This CDR3 has 12 amino acids. The CDR3 loop is CATRGGADTQYF. The CDR3 nucleotides are TGTGCCACCCGGGGGGGGGCAGATACGCAGTATTTT.